This TCR beta chain was sequenced for a study of T-cell memory formation after mild COVID-19. Overall study context: TCR clusters were mostly donor specific.

About this clonotype itself: The antigen remains unidentified.

TCRdb independently ran MiXCR on the 5' RACE reads; one entry per CDR3 protein. The repertoire includes about 560,000 distinct CDR3 sequences, 15% to 20% of them detected once, and around 13% sits in the top ten. This CDR3 comprises 13 residues. Trimming took off 6 bases at V and 4 bases at J, with 10 bases between the two ends. General study points: The pre-infection memory compartment contained some responding clones, suggesting cross-reactive memory joined. Later expanders leaned CD4+, whereas clones that contracted between day 15 and 85 were balanced CD4/CD8. CD4+ contracting clones lay mainly in CM and EM, CD8+ ones in EMRA.

The receptor comes from an adult woman who had mild COVID-19 (a few samples of this study predate the infection). Cell type and time point are not known. The specimen was PBMCs or a T cell subset sorted from them (not recorded which). The chain links TRBV12-3 or TRBV12-4 to TRBJ1-3; D is unclear. CDR3 in DNA: TGTGCCAGCAGGACGACTGGGGGAAACACCATATATTTT. Amino acids: CASRTTGGNTIYF.